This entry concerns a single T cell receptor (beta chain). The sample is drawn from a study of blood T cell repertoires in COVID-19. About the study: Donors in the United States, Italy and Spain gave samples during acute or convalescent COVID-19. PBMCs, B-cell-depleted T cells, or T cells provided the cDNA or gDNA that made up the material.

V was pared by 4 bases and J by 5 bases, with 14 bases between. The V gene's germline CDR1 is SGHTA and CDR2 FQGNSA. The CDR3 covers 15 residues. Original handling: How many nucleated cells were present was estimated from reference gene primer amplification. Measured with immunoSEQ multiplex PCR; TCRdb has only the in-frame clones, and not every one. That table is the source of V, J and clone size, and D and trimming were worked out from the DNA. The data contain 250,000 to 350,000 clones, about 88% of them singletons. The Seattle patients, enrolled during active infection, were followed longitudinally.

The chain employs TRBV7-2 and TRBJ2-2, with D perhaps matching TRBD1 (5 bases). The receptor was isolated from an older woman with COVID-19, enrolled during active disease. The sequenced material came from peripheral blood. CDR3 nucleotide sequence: TGTGCCAGCAGCTCCCGCCAGGGCCGAACCGGGGAGCTGTTTTTT. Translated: CASSSRQGRTGELFF.